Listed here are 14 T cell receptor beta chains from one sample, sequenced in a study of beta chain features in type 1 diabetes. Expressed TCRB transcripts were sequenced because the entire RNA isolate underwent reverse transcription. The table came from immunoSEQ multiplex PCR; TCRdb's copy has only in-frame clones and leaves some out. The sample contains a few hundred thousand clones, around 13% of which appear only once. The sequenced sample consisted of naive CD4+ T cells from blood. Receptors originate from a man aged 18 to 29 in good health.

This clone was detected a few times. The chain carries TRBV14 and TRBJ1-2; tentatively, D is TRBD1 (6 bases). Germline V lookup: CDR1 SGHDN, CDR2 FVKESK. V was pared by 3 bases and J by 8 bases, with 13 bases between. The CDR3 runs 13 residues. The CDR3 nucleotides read TGTGCCAGCAGCCAGACAGGCCGCGGGGGCTACACCTTC. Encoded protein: CASSQTGRGGYTF. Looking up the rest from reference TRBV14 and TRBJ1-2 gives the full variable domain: EAGVTQFPSHSVIEKGQTVTLRCDPISGHDNLYWYRRVMGKEIKFLLHFVKESKQDESGMPNNRFLAERTGGTYSTLKVQPAELEDSGVYFCASSQTGRGGYTFGSGTRLTVV.

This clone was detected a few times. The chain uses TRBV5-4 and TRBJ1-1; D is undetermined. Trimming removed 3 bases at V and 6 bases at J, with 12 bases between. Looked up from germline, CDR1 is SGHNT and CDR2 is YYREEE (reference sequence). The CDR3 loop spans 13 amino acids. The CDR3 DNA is TGTGCCAGCAGCTCCCAGAATACAGCTGAAGCTTTCTTT. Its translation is CASSSQNTAEAFF.

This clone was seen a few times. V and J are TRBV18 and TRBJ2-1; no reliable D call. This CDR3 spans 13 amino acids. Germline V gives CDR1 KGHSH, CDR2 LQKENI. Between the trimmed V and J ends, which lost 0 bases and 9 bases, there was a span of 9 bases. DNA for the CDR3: TGTGCCAGCTCACCACCGAGCCGCGGTGAGCAGTTCTTC. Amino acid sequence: CASSPPSRGEQFF.

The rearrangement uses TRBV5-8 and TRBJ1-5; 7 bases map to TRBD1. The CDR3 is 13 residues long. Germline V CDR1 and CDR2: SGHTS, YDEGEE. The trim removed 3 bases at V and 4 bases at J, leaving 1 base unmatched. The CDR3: CASSSQGNQPQHF. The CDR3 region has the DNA TGTGCCAGCAGCTCACAGGGGAATCAGCCCCAGCATTTT.

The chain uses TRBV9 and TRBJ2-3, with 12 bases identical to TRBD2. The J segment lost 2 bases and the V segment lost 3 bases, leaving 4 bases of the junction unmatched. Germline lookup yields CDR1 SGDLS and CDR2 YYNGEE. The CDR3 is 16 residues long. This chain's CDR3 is CASSAGLAGFTDTQYF. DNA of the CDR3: TGTGCCAGCAGCGCCGGACTAGCGGGGTTCACAGATACGCAGTATTTT. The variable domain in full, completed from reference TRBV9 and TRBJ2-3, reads DSGVTQTPKHLITATGQRVTLRCSPRSGDLSVYWYQQSLDQGLQFLIQYYNGEERAKGNILERFSAQQFPDLHSELNLSSLELGDSALYFCASSAGLAGFTDTQYFGPGTRLTVL.

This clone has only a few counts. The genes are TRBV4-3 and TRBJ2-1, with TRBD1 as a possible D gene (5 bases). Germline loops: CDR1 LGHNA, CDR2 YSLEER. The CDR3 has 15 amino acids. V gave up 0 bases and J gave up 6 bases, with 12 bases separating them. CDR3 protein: CASSQDVGAGNEQFF. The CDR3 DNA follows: TGCGCCAGCAGCCAAGATGTTGGGGCTGGCAATGAGCAGTTCTTC.

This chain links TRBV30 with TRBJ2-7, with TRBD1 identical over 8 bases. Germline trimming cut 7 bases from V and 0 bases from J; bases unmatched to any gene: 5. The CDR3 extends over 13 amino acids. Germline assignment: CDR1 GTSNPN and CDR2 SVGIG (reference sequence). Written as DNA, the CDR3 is TGTGCCTCGCACAGGGGGAGCTCCTACGAGCAGTACTTC. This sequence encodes CASHRGSSYEQYF.

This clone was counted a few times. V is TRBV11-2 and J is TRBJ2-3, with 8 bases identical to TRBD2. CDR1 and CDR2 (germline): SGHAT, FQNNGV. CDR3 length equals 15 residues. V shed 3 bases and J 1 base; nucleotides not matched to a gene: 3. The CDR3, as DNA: TGTGCCAGCAGCTTTAGCGGGATCCGCACAGATACGCAGTATTTT. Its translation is CASSFSGIRTDTQYF. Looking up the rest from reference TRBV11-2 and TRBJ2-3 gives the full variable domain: EAGVAQSPRYKIIEKRQSVAFWCNPISGHATLYWYQQILGQGPKLLIQFQNNGVVDDSQLPKDRFSAERLKGVDSTLKIQPAKLEDSAVYLCASSFSGIRTDTQYFGPGTRLTVL.

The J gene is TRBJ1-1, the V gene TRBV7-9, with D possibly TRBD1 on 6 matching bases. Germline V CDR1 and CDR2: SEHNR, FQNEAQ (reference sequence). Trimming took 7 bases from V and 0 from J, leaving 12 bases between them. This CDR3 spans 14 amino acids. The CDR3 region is CASTARDMNTEAFF. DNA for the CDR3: TGTGCCAGCACCGCTCGGGACATGAACACTGAAGCTTTCTTT. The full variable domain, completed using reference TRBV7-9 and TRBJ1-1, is DTGVSQNPRHKITKRGQNVTFRCDPISEHNRLYWYRQTLGQGPEFLTYFQNEAQLEKSRLLSDRFSAERPKGSFSTLEIQRTEQGDSAMYLCASTARDMNTEAFFGQGTRLTVV.

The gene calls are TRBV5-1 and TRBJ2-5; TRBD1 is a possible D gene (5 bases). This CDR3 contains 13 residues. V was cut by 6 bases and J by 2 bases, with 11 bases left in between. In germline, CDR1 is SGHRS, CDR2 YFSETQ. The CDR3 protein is CASKQEIQETQYF. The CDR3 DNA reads TGCGCCAGCAAACAGGAGATACAAGAGACCCAGTACTTC.

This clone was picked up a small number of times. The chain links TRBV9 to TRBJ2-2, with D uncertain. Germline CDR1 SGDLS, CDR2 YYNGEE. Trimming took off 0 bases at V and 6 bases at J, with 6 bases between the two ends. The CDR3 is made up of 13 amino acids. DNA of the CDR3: TGTGCCAGCAGCGTAGCTTTATCCGGGGAGCTGTTTTTT. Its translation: CASSVALSGELFF.

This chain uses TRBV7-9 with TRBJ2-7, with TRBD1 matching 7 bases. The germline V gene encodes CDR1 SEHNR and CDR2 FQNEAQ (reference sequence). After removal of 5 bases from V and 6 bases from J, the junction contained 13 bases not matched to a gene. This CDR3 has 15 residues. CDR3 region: CASSPLSKGAGEQYF. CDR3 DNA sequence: TGTGCCAGCAGCCCTCTTTCAAAGGGGGCAGGCGAGCAGTACTTC.

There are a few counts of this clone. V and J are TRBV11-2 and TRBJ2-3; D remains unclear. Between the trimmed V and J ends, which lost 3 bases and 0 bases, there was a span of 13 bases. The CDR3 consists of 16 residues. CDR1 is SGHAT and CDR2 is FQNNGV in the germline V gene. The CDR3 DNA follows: TGTGCCAGCAGCTTCAGGATGTCTACCAGCACAGATACGCAGTATTTT. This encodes CASSFRMSTSTDTQYF.

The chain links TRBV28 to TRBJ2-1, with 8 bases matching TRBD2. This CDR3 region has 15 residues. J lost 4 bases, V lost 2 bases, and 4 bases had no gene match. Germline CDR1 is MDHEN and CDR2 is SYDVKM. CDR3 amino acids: CASSLHSGGYNEQFF. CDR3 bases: TGTGCCAGCAGTTTACACAGCGGGGGTTACAATGAGCAGTTCTTC.